The TCR beta chain under discussion was sequenced for a study of control samples from healthy donors and cancer patients. Germline-derived CDR1 and CDR2 are LGHDT and YNNKEL (reference sequence). The CDR3 is made up of 16 amino acids. V shed 1 base, J shed 1 base, and the junction held 2 bases outside the gene matches. Sequenced by immunoSEQ multiplex PCR; TCRdb stores in-frame clones only, minus some. The sample yields roughly 90,000 clones, just over 90% seen once. V is TRBV3-1 (or the pseudogene TRBV3-2) and J is TRBJ2-1; 9 nucleotides match TRBD2. This clonotype originated in a woman aged 30 to 39 in good health. Sample: blood. This CDR3 is CASSQGAGGSYNEQFF. The CDR3 DNA follows: TGTGCCAGCAGCCAAGGAGCGGGAGGTTCCTACAATGAGCAGTTCTTC.